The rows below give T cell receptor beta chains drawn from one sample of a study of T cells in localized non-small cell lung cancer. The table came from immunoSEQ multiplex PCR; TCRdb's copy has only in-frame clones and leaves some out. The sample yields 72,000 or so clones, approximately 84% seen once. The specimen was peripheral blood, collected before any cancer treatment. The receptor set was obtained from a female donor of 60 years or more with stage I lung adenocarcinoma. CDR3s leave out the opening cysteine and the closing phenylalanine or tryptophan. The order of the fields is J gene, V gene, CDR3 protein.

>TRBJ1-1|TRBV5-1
ASSLLPVNTEAF
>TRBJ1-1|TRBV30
AWSVLGQGAHTEAF
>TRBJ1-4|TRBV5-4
ASSLRGGDEKLF
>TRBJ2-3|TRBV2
ASSELQYTQY
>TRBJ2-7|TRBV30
AWASADEQY
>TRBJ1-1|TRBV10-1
ASSEGGMNTEAF
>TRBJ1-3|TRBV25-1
ASAPGGTGNTIY
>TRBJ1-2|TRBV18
ASSPPFRGEYGYT
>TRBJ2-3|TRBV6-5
ASRRGMYTDTQY
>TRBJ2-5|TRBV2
ASTDRGRAQETQY
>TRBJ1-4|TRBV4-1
ASSLAGLAANEKLF
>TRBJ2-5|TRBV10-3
AISEVQGGGGTQY
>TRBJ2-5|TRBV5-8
ASSYHRGAETQY
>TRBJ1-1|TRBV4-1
ASSPGRPVLMNTEAF
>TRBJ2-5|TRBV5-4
ASSPGGQGAKTQY
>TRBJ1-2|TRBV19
ASSRGGGSRDYGYT
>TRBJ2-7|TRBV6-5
ASSRTSGSEQY
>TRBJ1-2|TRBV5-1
ASSLRTGNDYGYT
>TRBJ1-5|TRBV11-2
ASSLSLNQPQH
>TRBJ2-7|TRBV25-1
ASSGRLGGDEQY
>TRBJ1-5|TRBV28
ASSSGTGVRNQPQH
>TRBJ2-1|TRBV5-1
ASSFPEPNSRHSYNEQF
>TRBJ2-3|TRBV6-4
ASSPAGLAGHTDTQY
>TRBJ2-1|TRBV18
ASSPPGGSYNEQF
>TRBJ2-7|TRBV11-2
ASSPLSFYEQY
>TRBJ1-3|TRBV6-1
ASSAMSSGNTIY
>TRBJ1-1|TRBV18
ASSLDRGLAF
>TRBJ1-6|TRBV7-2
ASSRDGGGDSPLH
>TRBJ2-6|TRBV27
ASSSLPQGTGANVLT
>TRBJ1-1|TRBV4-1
ASSLGAVTTEAF
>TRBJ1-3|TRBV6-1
ASSPLDGSGNTIY
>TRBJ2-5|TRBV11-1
ASSHRGTPGKTQY
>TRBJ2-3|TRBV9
ASSVGTSGVADTQY
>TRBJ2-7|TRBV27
ASSLRQGIREQY
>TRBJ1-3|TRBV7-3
ASSFLGQGSGNTIY
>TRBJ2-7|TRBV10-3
AISERERDYEQY
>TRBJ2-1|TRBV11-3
ASSYGPAQF
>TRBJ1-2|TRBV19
ASRQGDRGYT
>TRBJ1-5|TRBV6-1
ASRQPQSNQPQH
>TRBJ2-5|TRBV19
ASQASSQETQY
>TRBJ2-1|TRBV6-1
ASTAGVSYNEQF
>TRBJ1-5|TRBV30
AWSVQGSNQPQH
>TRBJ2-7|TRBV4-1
ASSQETAGYAYEQY
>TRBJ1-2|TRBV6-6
ASSYIISVYGYT
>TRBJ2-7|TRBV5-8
ASSIGAGVTYEQY
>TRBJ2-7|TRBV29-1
SIGQGAVEQY
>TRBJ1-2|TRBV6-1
ASTPRTGGYGYT
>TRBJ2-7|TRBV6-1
ASTRGYSYEQY
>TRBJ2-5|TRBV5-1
ASSFGTGGETQY
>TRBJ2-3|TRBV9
ASSVFETDTQY
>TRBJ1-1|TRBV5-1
ASSQQGSVTEAF
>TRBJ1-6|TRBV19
ASSILGAGNSPLH
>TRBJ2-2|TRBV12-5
ASGLSRGQHHTGELF
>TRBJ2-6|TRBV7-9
ASSLATGANVLT
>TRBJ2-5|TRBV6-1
ASSEQLAGAGLETQY
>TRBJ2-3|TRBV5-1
ASSQIQGTDTQY
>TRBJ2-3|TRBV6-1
ASEGQSTDTQY
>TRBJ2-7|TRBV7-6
ASSSGLGQGAYEQY
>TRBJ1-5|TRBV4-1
ASSQDSGFYNQPQH
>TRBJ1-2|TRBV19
ASSYRGTGASADGYT